A single sample gave rise to the 24 T cell receptor beta chains below, sequenced in a study of cytomegalovirus exposure and HLA in healthy donors. Measured with immunoSEQ multiplex PCR; TCRdb has only the in-frame clones, and not every one. The profile shows roughly 330,000 clones, about nine tenths of them singletons. The material sequenced was PBMCs. The receptors shown here come from a woman under 40 in good health and CMV-seropositive.

J is TRBJ2-5 and V is TRBV5-1, with 12 bases aligning to TRBD1. CDR3 length equals 18 residues. V lost 5 bases to trimming and J lost 1 base; unmatched junction nucleotides: 12. Germline CDR1 SGHRS, CDR2 YFSETQ. The DNA of the CDR3 is TGCGCCAGCAGATTCGGGACAGGGGGCAGCGGGGGCCAAGAGACCCAGTACTTC. Translating it yields CASRFGTGGSGGQETQYF.

This clone was picked up one time. The V gene is TRBV7-9, the J gene TRBJ2-7, with 10 bases fitting TRBD1. Trimming at V came to 5 bases and at J to 5 bases, leaving 3 bases not matched to a gene. In germline, CDR1 is SEHNR, CDR2 FQNEAQ (reference sequence). This CDR3 region has 13 residues. CDR3 nucleotides: TGTGCCAGCAGCCCCGGACAGGGGGACGAGCAGTACTTC. As protein: CASSPGQGDEQYF.

The J gene is TRBJ2-5, the V gene TRBV9; 14 bases match TRBD2. Germline CDR1 is SGDLS and CDR2 is YYNGEE. With V trimmed by 3 bases and J by 2 bases, 6 bases remained unmatched. This CDR3 contains 17 residues. CDR3 nucleotide sequence: TGTGCCAGCAGCGCCGGGACTAGCGGGGGCCTTCAAGAGACCCAGTACTTC. Protein: CASSAGTSGGLQETQYF.

The chain couples TRBV7-9 to TRBJ2-1, with 12 bases aligning to TRBD1. After removal of 5 bases from V and 7 bases from J, the junction contained 12 bases not matched to a gene. Germline V lookup: CDR1 SEHNR, CDR2 FQNEAQ (reference sequence). The CDR3 contains 17 residues. The DNA of the CDR3 is TGTGCCAGCAGCCCCAAGGGTTGGGACAGGGGGCTGAATGAGCAGTTCTTC. Encoded protein: CASSPKGWDRGLNEQFF.

In this sample, this clone turned up once. This chain links TRBV5-1 with TRBJ1-3, with 8 bases aligning to TRBD1. Germline V lookup: CDR1 SGHRS, CDR2 YFSETQ. Unmatched junction bases numbered 2, after V lost 4 bases and J lost 2 bases. The CDR3 runs to 14 residues. CDR3: CASSVQGAGNTIYF. Written as DNA, the CDR3 is TGCGCCAGCAGCGTACAGGGGGCTGGAAACACCATATATTTT.

The table lists this clone with a few counts. The chain is built from TRBV5-6 and TRBJ1-5; no definite D call. The CDR3 spans 12 residues. V was pared by 7 bases and J by 4 bases, with 9 bases between. CDR1 is SGHDT, CDR2 YYEEEE, per germline. In DNA form, the CDR3 reads TGTGCCAGCGGGCGCAGAAATCAGCCCCAGCATTTT. It specifies CASGRRNQPQHF. The whole variable domain, remainder taken from reference TRBV5-6 and TRBJ1-5, is DAGVTQSPTHLIKTRGQQVTLRCSPKSGHDTVSWYQQALGQGPQFIFQYYEEEERQRGNFPDRFSGHQFPNYSSELNVNALLLGDSALYLCASGRRNQPQHFGDGTRLSIL.

V gene TRBV6-5 combines with J gene TRBJ2-3, with D hard to call. V was trimmed by 4 bases and J by 0 bases, leaving 11 bases between them. Germline CDR1 and CDR2: MNHEY and SVGAGI. The CDR3 has 15 amino acids. DNA for the CDR3: TGTGCCAGCAGTTTCGACATGACTAGCACAGATACGCAGTATTTT. Translation gives CASSFDMTSTDTQYF.

The chain combines TRBV6-5 with TRBJ1-2; TRBD1 aligns across 9 bases. Looked up from germline, CDR1 is MNHEY and CDR2 is SVGAGI. The CDR3 runs to 15 residues. V shed 5 bases, J shed 6 bases, and the junction held 10 bases outside the gene matches. CDR3 nucleotides: TGTGCCAGCAGTGGACCGGGACAGGGAAGGGATGGCTACACCTTC. This gives the protein CASSGPGQGRDGYTF.

The V gene is TRBV5-1, the J gene TRBJ2-5, with unresolved D. Germline CDR1 is SGHRS and CDR2 is YFSETQ. CDR3 length: 15 amino acids. Trimming took off 7 bases at V and 5 bases at J, with 21 bases between the two ends. CDR3 nucleotides: TGCGCCAGCGTATCTCGATTGGACGGCAGGGAGACCCAGTACTTC. It is translated as CASVSRLDGRETQYF.

The CDR3, as DNA: TGTGCCACCAGACAGGGAGCAGGCCCCGGGCAAGGGCCCCAGCATTTT. Its protein is CATRQGAGPGQGPQHF. The J gene is TRBJ1-5, the V gene TRBV15, with D maybe TRBD1 (6 bases). CDR1 and CDR2 from the germline V gene are LNHNV and YYDKDF (reference sequence). This CDR3 region has 16 residues. Trimming removed 6 bases at V and 9 bases at J, with 24 bases between.

The rearrangement joins TRBV30 to TRBJ1-2; D is unclear. Looked up from germline, CDR1 is GTSNPN and CDR2 is SVGIG (reference sequence). The CDR3 runs 10 residues. The V end was cut by 3 bases, the J end by 8 bases, with 7 bases between. CDR3 DNA sequence: TGTGCCTGGAGCCCGCAGGGCTACACCTTC. It translates to CAWSPQGYTF. The complete variable domain, with remaining parts taken from reference TRBV30 and TRBJ1-2, reads SQTIHQWPATLVQPVGSPLSLECTVEGTSNPNLYWYRQAAGRGLQLLFYSVGIGQISSEVPQNLSASRPQDRQFILSSKKLLLSDSGFYLCAWSPQGYTFGSGTRLTVV.

As concerns this clone: Other DNA sequences within the sample encode an identical CDR3. V and J are TRBV29-1 and TRBJ2-7; tentative D call: TRBD1 (6 bases). Trimming removed 7 bases at V and 2 bases at J, with 12 bases between. CDR1 and CDR2 from the germline V gene are SQVTM and ANQGSEA. The CDR3 totals 12 residues. CDR3 sequence: CSALQGPYEQYF. The CDR3 DNA follows: TGCAGCGCCCTACAGGGACCCTACGAGCAGTACTTC.

This chain joins TRBV28 and TRBJ1-1; possible D gene TRBD1, 6 bases. V shed 10 bases and J shed 8 bases, with 20 bases lying between them. CDR1 is MDHEN and CDR2 is SYDVKM in the germline V gene. The CDR3 runs to 13 residues. CDR3 DNA sequence: TGTGCCACCAACCAACAGGGTATAGGAGAAGCTTTCTTT. It yields the protein CATNQQGIGEAFF.

The chain has TRBV18 and TRBJ2-3; D unclear. The CDR3 runs 13 residues. Per germline, CDR1 KGHSH and CDR2 LQKENI. V lost 5 bases and J lost 2, with 8 bases in between. Here the CDR3 DNA reads TGTGCCAGCTCATCCACGATCACAGATACGCAGTATTTT. Residues: CASSSTITDTQYF.

The J gene is TRBJ2-1, the V gene TRBV9; 14 nucleotides agree with TRBD2. J gave up 1 base and V 2 bases, and 5 bases lay outside the gene matches. The CDR3 consists of 18 residues. Germline CDR1 reads SGDLS; CDR2 reads YYNGEE. The CDR3: CASSVGGLAGGSYNEQFF. In DNA form, the CDR3 reads TGTGCCAGCAGCGTGGGAGGACTAGCGGGGGGATCCTACAATGAGCAGTTCTTC.

This clone was detected only a few times. The genes are TRBV29-1 and TRBJ1-2; D gene ambiguous. Per the germline V gene, CDR1 is SQVTM and CDR2 is ANQGSEA. CDR3 length: 11 amino acids. CDR3 amino acids: CSAQANYGYTF. The CDR3 DNA reads as TGCAGTGCACAAGCTAACTATGGCTACACCTTC.

The chain couples TRBV5-6 to TRBJ2-5, with TRBD2 matching 13 bases. Germline V gene sequence: CDR1 SGHDT, CDR2 YYEEEE. The CDR3 covers 15 residues. Germline trimming cut 2 bases from V and 4 bases from J; bases unmatched to any gene: 2. The chain's CDR3 is CASSLLAGGLETQYF. DNA of the CDR3: TGTGCCAGCAGCTTACTAGCGGGGGGGCTAGAGACCCAGTACTTC.

The chain couples TRBV13 to TRBJ2-7; D is perhaps TRBD2 (6 bases). This CDR3 spans 15 amino acids. Between the trimmed V and J ends, which lost 4 bases and 2 bases, there was a span of 15 bases. CDR1 is PRHDT, CDR2 FYEKMQ, per germline (reference sequence). CDR3 bases: TGTGCCAGCAGCTCCGCGGAGGGCCGAACCTACGAGCAGTACTTC. It encodes CASSSAEGRTYEQYF.

The V gene is TRBV5-1, the J gene TRBJ1-4, with 9 bases lining up with TRBD1. The V gene end was trimmed by 3 bases and the J gene end by 5 bases; junction bases not matched to a gene: 2. Germline CDR1 and CDR2: SGHRS and YFSETQ. The length of the CDR3 is 14 residues. Here the CDR3 DNA reads TGCGCCAGCAGCTACGGACAGGGGAATGAAAAACTGTTTTTT. This gives the protein CASSYGQGNEKLFF.

V is TRBV7-3 and J is TRBJ1-4, with TRBD1 matching 8 bases. The CDR3 spans 15 residues. V shed 4 bases and J 8 bases; nucleotides not matched to a gene: 9. Germline values: CDR1 SGHTA, CDR2 FQGTGA. The CDR3, as DNA: TGTGCCAGCAGCTCCGGACAGGGCGGAGACGAAAAACTGTTTTTT. Translated, it gives CASSSGQGGDEKLFF.

This clone was seen a few times. The same CDR3 arises from other DNA sequences in this sample as well. The chain is built from TRBV5-1 and TRBJ1-1, with D possibly TRBD1 on 6 matching bases. With 0 bases removed from V and 0 bases from J, the gap between germline ends came to 6 bases. Per germline, CDR1 SGHRS and CDR2 YFSETQ. There are 14 residues in the CDR3. The CDR3 is CASSLDRVNTEAFF. In nucleotides, the CDR3 is TGCGCCAGCAGCTTGGACAGGGTGAACACTGAAGCTTTCTTT.

The V and J genes are TRBV28 and TRBJ2-5; maybe TRBD2 (7 bases). The V gene lost 3 bases and the J gene lost 5 bases, with 19 bases spanning the gap. This CDR3 spans 16 amino acids. Germline V gene sequence: CDR1 MDHEN, CDR2 SYDVKM. The CDR3 loop is CASSLISGGGWETQYF. The CDR3 nucleotides read TGTGCCAGCAGTTTGATTTCGGGGGGCGGATGGGAGACCCAGTACTTC.

This clone came up once. This chain links TRBV5-1 with TRBJ1-2; D is undetermined. The CDR3 has 12 amino acids. Germline V gene sequence: CDR1 SGHRS, CDR2 YFSETQ. Between the trimmed V and J ends, which lost 4 bases and 7 bases, there was a span of 11 bases. The CDR3 protein is CASSLDIFGYTF. Written as DNA, the CDR3 is TGCGCCAGCAGCCTTGACATTTTTGGCTACACCTTC.

CDR3 DNA sequence: TGTGCCAGCAGTTTGTCAGGGAACGATGGCTACACCTTC. The encoded protein is CASSLSGNDGYTF. The chain uses TRBV27 and TRBJ1-2, with D tentatively TRBD1 (5 bases). The germline CDR1 and CDR2 sequences are MNHEY and SMNVEV (reference sequence). V was cut by 3 bases and J by 6 bases, with 11 bases left in between. The CDR3 totals 13 residues.